The clone carrying this TCR beta chain was counted only a few times. The sample is drawn from a study of blood T cells in healthy people across ages. The germline V and J ends were trimmed by 3 bases and 8 bases, with 8 bases remaining between them. CDR3 length: 12 residues. Germline CDR1 is MDHEN and CDR2 is SYDVKM. For the second PCR, which ran for roughly 6 to 12 cycles, a sample-barcoded 5' primer and a J-beta primer mix were used. Every molecule of cDNA carried a tag from a template-switch adaptor with 12 random nucleotides. TCRdb re-analysed the 5' RACE reads in MiXCR, keeping a single row per CDR3 protein. The sample records 650,000 to 900,000 distinct CDR3 sequences, around 68% being singletons.

Source material: blood. This chain joins TRBV28 and TRBJ2-4; D is uncertain. The sequence was obtained from a man aged 30 to 45 in good health. The CDR3 reads CASSFSEYIQYF. For the CDR3, the DNA is TGTGCCAGCAGTTTCTCGGAATACATTCAGTACTTC. Full variable domain (missing parts from reference TRBV28 and TRBJ2-4): DVKVTQSSRYLVKRTGEKVFLECVQDMDHENMFWYRQDPGLGLRLIYFSYDVKMKEKGDIPEGYSVSREKKERFSLILESASTNQTSMYLCASSFSEYIQYFGAGTRLSVL.